This TCR beta chain was identified during a study of blood T cells in healthy people across ages. Isolation per sample recovered at least 7 million PBMCs. General observations from the study: Researchers said unsorted PBMCs prevented a conclusive naive versus antigen-experienced comparison.

A sample-barcoded 5' primer and a J-beta primer mix were used in a second PCR of roughly 7 to 11 cycles. MiXCR was run by TCRdb on the 5' RACE reads, yielding one entry per CDR3 protein. The table shows around 870,000 distinct CDR3 sequences, with 29% occurring only once. This clonotype was picked up a small number of times. Its antigen remains unidentified. The CDR3 is 16 residues long. From germline, CDR1 is MNHEY and CDR2 SVGEGT. The V segment lost 2 bases and the J segment 6 bases; nucleotides outside the gene matches: 8. The receptor was isolated from an elderly woman in good health. The chain is built from TRBV6-2 or TRBV6-3 and TRBJ2-3; 10 bases agree with TRBD2. Sequencing was done on a sample of blood. The CDR3 is CASSYLGAGGLDTQYF. CDR3 nucleotides: TGTGCCAGCAGTTACCTAGGAGCGGGGGGGCTTGATACGCAGTATTTT.